This TCR beta chain came from a study of blood T cell repertoires in COVID-19. The wider study: Sources were T cells, B-cell-depleted T cells, or PBMCs; the material itself was cDNA or gDNA.

Germline loops: CDR1 SGHDT, CDR2 YYEEEE. The CDR3 sequence is 14 residues long. V shed 4 bases and J 4 bases; nucleotides not matched to a gene: 3. Per the original data handling: Cell counts per sample came from amplifying reference gene primers. TCRdb's table, derived via immunoSEQ multiplex PCR, lists solely in-frame clones and lacks some. V, J and clone size reflect that table, while D and trimming were determined from the DNA. The sample includes over 250,000 clones, about four fifths of them seen just once. As to this clone: Additional DNA sequences in this sample encode the identical CDR3.

The origin of this receptor is a woman aged 45 to 65 who had recovered from COVID-19. Input material: peripheral blood. The chain recombines TRBV5-6 with TRBJ2-3; TRBD1 agrees at 10 bases. CDR3 nucleotide sequence: TGTGCCAGCAGCCGACAGGGGGCTTCAGATACGCAGTATTTT. Translating it yields CASSRQGASDTQYF.